This TCR beta chain comes out of a study of spatial heterogeneity in lung cancer. Overall study context: Sequencing of follow-up PBMC samples took place when they were available, at a median of roughly 2 years after resection. Study-level points and caveats: Ubiquitous expanded tumor TCRs were observed in blood more at resection than follow-up.

Described time point: blood at routine non-recurrence follow-up after resection. Whole RNA, isolated from tumor, nontumor lung or frozen PBMC, was sequenced without prior sorting. TCRdb ran MiXCR on the 5' RACE reads and lists one entry per CDR3 protein. Of around 45,000 distinct CDR3 sequences listed, 22% are singletons. This clonotype was recorded many times. The antigen is not known. This material consisted of PBMCs, taken at follow-up. This receptor was taken from a female donor with early-stage non-small cell lung cancer.

CDR3 DNA sequence: TGTGCCAGCAGCTTAGTACGGGGCTACGAGCAGTACTTC. Its translation: CASSLVRGYEQYF. The V gene is TRBV7-2, the J gene TRBJ2-7; weak D call: TRBD2 (5 bases). The CDR3 consists of 13 residues. The germline V gene encodes CDR1 SGHTA and CDR2 FQGNSA. The V end lost 1 base, the J end lost 3 bases, and 7 bases lay between the germline ends.